This TCR beta chain was captured by sequencing in a study of spatial heterogeneity in lung cancer. The study, taken as a whole, reports: Counts of expanded intratumoral alpha and beta TCRs tracked tumor mutation counts. Alpha chains reached an estimated coverage of approximately 6.6% of tumor T cells, and beta chains roughly 14%.

This clonotype was observed at least ten times. Its antigen is not known. Time point: sample taken at primary tumor resection. Every TCR cDNA molecule bore a unique molecular identifier. TCRdb redid the calling of the 5' RACE reads with MiXCR, one entry per CDR3 protein. The repertoire holds about 9,600 distinct CDR3 sequences, less than 7.5% seen once, with 6% to 8.5% in the top ten. CDR1 and CDR2 from the germline V gene are SEHNR and FQNEAQ (reference sequence). Trimming left V 3 bases short and J 1 base short, with 6 bases between. The CDR3 runs to 13 residues. This TCR derives from a female donor with early-stage non-small cell lung cancer. The chain combines TRBV7-9 with TRBJ2-5; D ambiguous. This specimen was lung tumor tissue, taken at surgery. In DNA, the CDR3 is TGTGCCAGCAGCTTCTTCCCCCAAGAGACCCAGTACTTC. Amino acid sequence: CASSFFPQETQYF. Full variable domain (remainder filled in from reference TRBV7-9 and TRBJ2-5): DTGVSQNPRHKITKRGQNVTFRCDPISEHNRLYWYRQTLGQGPEFLTYFQNEAQLEKSRLLSDRFSAERPKGSFSTLEIQRTEQGDSAMYLCASSFFPQETQYFGPGTRLLVL.